The clone carrying this TCR beta chain was picked up many times. Its antigen is still unknown. The data belong to a study of T cells in Graves' hyperthyroidism and ophthalmopathy. Study as a whole: Any treatment followed the collection of peripheral blood at initial diagnosis. Study-level findings and limits: The blood repertoire included most of the expanded thyroid clonotypes above 0.001.

Graves' hyperthyroidism qualified as stable when ophthalmopathy did not progress within 18 months. An approximately 10 ml volume of fresh peripheral blood provided the PBMCs. The CDR3 is made up of 16 amino acids. The germline V gene has CDR1 SGHTA and CDR2 FQGNSA. V gave up 6 bases and J gave up 2 bases, with 17 bases separating them. There were TCR beta CDR3 regions amplified from RNA transcripts. A set of HTBI primers served as the primers for a first-round RT-PCR of the TCR CDR3. TCRdb re-called the multiplex PCR reads through MiXCR, storing one row per CDR3 protein. The sample contains about 690,000 distinct CDR3 sequences, roughly 17% of which appear only once.

The chain is built from TRBV7-2 and TRBJ2-1, with D possibly TRBD1 on 6 matching bases. This TCR derives from a man aged 45-65 years with Graves' hyperthyroidism. The sequenced sample consisted of blood. The CDR3 region is CASRQDRGSPYNEQFF. CDR3 coding DNA: TGTGCCAGCAGACAAGATAGGGGGTCCCCCTACAATGAGCAGTTCTTC.